The text below deals with one T cell receptor beta chain. The length of the CDR3 is 14 residues. Per germline, CDR1 LGHNA and CDR2 YSLEER. V was cut by 0 bases and J by 5 bases, with 8 bases left in between. The sample is drawn from a study of OX40 agonist ivuxolimab in advanced cancers. Assay used: immunoSEQ multiplex PCR; TCRdb lists only in-frame clones, some missing. Among around 24,000 clones listed, about 83% were seen once. The chain carries TRBV4-3 and TRBJ2-1; D call uncertain. The sequence came from an adult with an advanced solid tumor such as melanoma, head and neck, liver or kidney cancer. The sample here was CD4+ or CD8+ T cells sorted from blood, taken in a trial of the OX40 agonist ivuxolimab. CDR3 DNA sequence: TGCGCCAGCAGCCAAGATCGGCTACACAATGAGCAGTTCTTC. It codes for CASSQDRLHNEQFF.